This T cell receptor beta chain was documented in a study of metastatic and nonmetastatic thyroid tumors. Study-wide results and limits: Benign nodules were reported to have significantly lower TCR beta diversity than malignant thyroid tumors, in blood and tumor.

Details on this clone: The antigen remains undetermined. A much larger clone sits a single nucleotide away, making a read error possible. Other DNA sequences in the same sample also yield this CDR3.

The ends were cut back, 1 base at V and 10 bases at J, with 15 bases in the middle. The CDR3 is 13 amino acids. In germline, CDR1 is SGDLS, CDR2 YYNGEE. All patients were untreated before thyroid surgery. TCRdb reprocessed the PCR reads via MiXCR. The data hold approximately 30,000 clones, with around 15% observed a single time. The chain links TRBV9 to TRBJ2-7; D unresolved. The receptor comes from a female donor with papillary thyroid cancer or a benign thyroid nodule (not recorded which). Some clones in this sample may be carry-over from other donors' samples. The sequenced sample was blood. The CDR3 DNA is TGTGCCAGCAGCGTAAACGGGCCAAGCGAACAGTACTTC. It translates to CASSVNGPSEQYF.